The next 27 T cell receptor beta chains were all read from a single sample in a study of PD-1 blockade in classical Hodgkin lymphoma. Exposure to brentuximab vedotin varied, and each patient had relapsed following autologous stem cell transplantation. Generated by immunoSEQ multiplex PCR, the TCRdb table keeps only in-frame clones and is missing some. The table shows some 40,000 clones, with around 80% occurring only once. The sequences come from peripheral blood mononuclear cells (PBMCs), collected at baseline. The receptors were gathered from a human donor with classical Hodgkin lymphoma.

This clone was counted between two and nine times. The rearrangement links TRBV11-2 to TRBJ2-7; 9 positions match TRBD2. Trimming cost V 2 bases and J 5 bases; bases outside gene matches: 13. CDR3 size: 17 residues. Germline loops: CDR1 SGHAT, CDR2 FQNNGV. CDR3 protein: CASSLTLGREGRDEQYF. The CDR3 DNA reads TGTGCCAGCAGCTTAACTCTCGGGCGGGAGGGCCGGGACGAGCAGTACTTC.

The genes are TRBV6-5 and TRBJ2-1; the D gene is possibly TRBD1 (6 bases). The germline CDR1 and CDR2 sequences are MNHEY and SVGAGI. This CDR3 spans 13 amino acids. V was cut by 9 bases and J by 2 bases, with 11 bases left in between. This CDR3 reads CASKQGPYNEQFF. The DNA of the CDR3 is TGTGCCAGTAAACAGGGTCCCTACAATGAGCAGTTCTTC.

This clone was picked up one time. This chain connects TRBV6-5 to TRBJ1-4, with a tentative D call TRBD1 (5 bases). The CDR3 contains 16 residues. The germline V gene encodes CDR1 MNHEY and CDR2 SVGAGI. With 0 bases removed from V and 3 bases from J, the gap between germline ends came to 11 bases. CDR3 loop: CASSYSSGAPNEKLFF. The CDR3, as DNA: TGTGCCAGCAGTTACTCCTCCGGGGCCCCTAATGAAAAACTGTTTTTT.

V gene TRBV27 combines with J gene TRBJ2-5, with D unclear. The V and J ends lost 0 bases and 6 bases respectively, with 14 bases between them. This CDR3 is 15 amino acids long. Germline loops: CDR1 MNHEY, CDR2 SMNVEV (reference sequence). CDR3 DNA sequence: TGTGCCAGCAGTTTATCGAGACACGGTGGACAGACCCAGTACTTC. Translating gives CASSLSRHGGQTQYF.

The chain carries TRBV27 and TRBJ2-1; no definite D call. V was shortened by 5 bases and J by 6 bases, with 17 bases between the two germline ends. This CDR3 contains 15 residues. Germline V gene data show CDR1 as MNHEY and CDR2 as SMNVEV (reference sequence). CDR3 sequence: CASSPLPAAANEQFF. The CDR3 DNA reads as TGTGCCAGCAGTCCCCTTCCCGCGGCGGCCAATGAGCAGTTCTTC.

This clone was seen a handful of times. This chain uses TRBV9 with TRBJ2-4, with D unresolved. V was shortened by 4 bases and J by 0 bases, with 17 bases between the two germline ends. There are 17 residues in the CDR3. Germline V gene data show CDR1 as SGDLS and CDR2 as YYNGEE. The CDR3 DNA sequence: TGTGCCAGCAGCCCTCGTCCTATAGGGTTAGCCAAAAACATTCAGTACTTC. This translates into CASSPRPIGLAKNIQYF.

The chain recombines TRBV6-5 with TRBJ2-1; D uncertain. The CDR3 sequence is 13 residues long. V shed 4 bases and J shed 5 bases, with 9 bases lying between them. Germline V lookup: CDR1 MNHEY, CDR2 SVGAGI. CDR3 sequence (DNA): TGTGCCAGCAGTTTTTCTATTCACAATGAGCAGTTCTTC. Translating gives CASSFSIHNEQFF.

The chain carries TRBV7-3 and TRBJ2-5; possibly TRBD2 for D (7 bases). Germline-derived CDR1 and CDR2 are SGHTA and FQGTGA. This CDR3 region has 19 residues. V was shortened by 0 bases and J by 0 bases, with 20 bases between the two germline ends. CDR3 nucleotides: TGTGCCAGCAGCTTAACCCCCCGGGGGGCTAGCGCCTACCAAGAGACCCAGTACTTC. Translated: CASSLTPRGASAYQETQYF. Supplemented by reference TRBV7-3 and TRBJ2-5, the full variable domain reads GAGVSQTPSNKVTEKGKYVELRCDPISGHTALYWYRQSLGQGPEFLIYFQGTGAADDSGLPNDRFFAVRPEGSVSTLKIQRTERGDSAVYLCASSLTPRGASAYQETQYFGPGTRLLVL.

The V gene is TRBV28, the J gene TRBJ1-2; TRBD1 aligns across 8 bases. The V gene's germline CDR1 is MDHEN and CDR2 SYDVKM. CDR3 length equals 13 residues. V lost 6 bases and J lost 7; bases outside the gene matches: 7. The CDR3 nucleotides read TGTGCCAGCAGACTGCAGGGGGCGCCTGGCTACACCTTC. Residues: CASRLQGAPGYTF.

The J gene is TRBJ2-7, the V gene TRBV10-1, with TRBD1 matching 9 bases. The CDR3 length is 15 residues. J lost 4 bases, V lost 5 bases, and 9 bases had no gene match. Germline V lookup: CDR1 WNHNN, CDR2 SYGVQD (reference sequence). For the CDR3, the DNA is TGCGCCAGCAGTTCCGGACAGGGGAAGATATACGAGCAGTACTTC. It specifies CASSSGQGKIYEQYF.

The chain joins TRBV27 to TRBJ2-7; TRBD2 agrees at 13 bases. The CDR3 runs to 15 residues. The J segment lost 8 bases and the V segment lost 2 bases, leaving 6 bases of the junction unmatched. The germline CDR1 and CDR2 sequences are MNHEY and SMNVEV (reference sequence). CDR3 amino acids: CASSLRTSGSLQQYF. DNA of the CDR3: TGTGCCAGCAGTTTAAGGACTAGCGGGAGTCTCCAGCAGTACTTC.

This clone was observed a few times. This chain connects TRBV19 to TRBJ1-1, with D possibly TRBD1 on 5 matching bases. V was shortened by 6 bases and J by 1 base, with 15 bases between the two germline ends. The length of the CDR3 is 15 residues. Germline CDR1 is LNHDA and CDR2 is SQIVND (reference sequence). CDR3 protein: CASSPMGRQNTEAFF. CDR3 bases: TGTGCCAGTAGCCCAATGGGACGGCAGAACACTGAAGCTTTCTTT.

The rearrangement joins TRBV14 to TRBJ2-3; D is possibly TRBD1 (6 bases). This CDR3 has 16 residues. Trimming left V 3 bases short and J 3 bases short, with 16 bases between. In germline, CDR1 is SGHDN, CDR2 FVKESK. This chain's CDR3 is CASSHVQGRWTDTQYF. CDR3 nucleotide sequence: TGTGCCAGCAGCCATGTACAGGGAAGGTGGACAGATACGCAGTATTTT. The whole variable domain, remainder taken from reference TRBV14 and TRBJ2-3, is EAGVTQFPSHSVIEKGQTVTLRCDPISGHDNLYWYRRVMGKEIKFLLHFVKESKQDESGMPNNRFLAERTGGTYSTLKVQPAELEDSGVYFCASSHVQGRWTDTQYFGPGTRLTVL.

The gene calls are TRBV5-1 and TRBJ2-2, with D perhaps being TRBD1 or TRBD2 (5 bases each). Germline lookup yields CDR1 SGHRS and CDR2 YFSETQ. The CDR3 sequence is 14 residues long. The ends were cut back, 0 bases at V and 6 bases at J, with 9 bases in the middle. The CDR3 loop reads CASSLALGAGELFF. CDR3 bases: TGCGCCAGCAGCTTGGCCCTGGGGGCCGGGGAGCTGTTTTTT. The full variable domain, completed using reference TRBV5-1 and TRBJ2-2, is KAGVTQTPRYLIKTRGQQVTLSCSPISGHRSVSWYQQTPGQGLQFLFEYFSETQRNKGNFPGRFSGRQFSNSRSEMNVSTLELGDSALYLCASSLALGAGELFFGEGSRLTVL.

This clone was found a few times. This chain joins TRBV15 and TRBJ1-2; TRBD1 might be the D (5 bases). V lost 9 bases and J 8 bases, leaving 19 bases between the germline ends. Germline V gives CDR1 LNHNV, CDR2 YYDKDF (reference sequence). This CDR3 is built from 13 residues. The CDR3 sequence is CATSATGGEGYTF. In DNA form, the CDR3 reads TGTGCCACTTCCGCCACCGGGGGGGAGGGCTACACCTTC.

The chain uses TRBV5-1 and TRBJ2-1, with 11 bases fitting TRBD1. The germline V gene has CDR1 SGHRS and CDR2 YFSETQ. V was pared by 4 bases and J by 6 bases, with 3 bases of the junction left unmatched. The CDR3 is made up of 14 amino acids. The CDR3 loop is CASSPGTGGNEQFF. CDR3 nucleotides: TGCGCCAGCAGCCCGGGGACAGGGGGCAATGAGCAGTTCTTC.

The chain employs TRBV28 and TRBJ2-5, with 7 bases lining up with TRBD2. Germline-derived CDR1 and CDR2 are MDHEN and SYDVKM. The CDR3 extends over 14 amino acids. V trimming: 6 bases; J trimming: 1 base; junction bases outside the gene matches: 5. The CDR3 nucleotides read TGTGCCAGCAGACCGGGACTAAGCCAAGAGACCCAGTACTTC. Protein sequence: CASRPGLSQETQYF. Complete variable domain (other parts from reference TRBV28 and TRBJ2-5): DVKVTQSSRYLVKRTGEKVFLECVQDMDHENMFWYRQDPGLGLRLIYFSYDVKMKEKGDIPEGYSVSREKKERFSLILESASTNQTSMYLCASRPGLSQETQYFGPGTRLLVL.

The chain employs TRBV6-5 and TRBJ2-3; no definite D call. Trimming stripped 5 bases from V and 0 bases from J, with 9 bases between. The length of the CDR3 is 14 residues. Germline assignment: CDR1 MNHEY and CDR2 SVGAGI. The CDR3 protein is CASSLTASTDTQYF. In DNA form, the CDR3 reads TGTGCCAGCAGTCTGACGGCTAGCACAGATACGCAGTATTTT.

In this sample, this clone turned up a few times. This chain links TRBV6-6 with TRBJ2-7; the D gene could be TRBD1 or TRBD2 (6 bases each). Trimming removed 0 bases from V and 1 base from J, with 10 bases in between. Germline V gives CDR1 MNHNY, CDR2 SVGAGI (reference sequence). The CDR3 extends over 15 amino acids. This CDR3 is CASSYSTGRSYEQYF. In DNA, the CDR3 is TGTGCCAGCAGTTACTCTACAGGGAGGTCCTACGAGCAGTACTTC.

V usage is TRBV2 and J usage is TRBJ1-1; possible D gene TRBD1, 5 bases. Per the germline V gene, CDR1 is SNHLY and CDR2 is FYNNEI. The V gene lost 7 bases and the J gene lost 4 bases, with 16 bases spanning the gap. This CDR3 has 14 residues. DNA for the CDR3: TGTGCCAGCACTTCGGGACTCTCGGGCACTGAAGCTTTCTTT. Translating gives CASTSGLSGTEAFF.

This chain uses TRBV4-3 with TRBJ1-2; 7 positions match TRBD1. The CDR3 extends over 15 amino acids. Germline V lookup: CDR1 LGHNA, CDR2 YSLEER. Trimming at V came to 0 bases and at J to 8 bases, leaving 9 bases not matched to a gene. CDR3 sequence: CASSQDQTGNRGYTF. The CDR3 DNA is TGCGCCAGCAGCCAAGACCAGACAGGGAATAGGGGCTACACCTTC.

CDR3 amino acids: CASGRRQVLGEQYF. The DNA for the CDR3 is TGTGCCAGCGGGAGGAGACAAGTCCTAGGGGAGCAGTACTTC. The chain recombines TRBV6-5 with TRBJ2-7, with a possible D match to TRBD2 (6 bases). The CDR3 runs 14 residues. The germline V gene has CDR1 MNHEY and CDR2 SVGAGI. The V gene lost 8 bases and the J gene lost 7 bases, with 21 bases spanning the gap.

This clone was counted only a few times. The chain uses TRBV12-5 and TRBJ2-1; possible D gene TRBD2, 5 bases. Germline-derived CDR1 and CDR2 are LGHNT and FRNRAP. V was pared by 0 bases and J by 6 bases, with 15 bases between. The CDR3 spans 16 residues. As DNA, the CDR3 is TGTGCTAGTGGTTTGGTATTGGTGCGGGCCCCCAATGAGCAGTTCTTC. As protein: CASGLVLVRAPNEQFF.

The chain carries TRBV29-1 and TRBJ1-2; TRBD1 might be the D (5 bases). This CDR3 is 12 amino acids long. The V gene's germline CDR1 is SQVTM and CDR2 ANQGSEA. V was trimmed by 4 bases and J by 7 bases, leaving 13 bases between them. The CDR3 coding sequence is TGCAGCGTTGGGCTGGGGGATCTTGGCTACACCTTC. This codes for CSVGLGDLGYTF.

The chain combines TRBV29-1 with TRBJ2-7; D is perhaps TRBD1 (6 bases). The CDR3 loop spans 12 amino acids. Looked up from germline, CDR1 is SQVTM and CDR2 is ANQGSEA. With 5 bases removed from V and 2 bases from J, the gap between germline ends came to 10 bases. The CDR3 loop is CSVRRGAYEQYF. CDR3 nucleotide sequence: TGCAGCGTTCGCAGGGGTGCCTACGAGCAGTACTTC.

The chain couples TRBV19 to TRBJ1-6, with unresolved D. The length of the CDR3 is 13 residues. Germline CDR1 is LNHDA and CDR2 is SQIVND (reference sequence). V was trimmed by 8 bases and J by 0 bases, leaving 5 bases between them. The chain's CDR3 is CASRLSYNSPLHF. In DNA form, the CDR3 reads TGTGCCAGTCGCCTCTCCTATAATTCACCCCTCCACTTT.

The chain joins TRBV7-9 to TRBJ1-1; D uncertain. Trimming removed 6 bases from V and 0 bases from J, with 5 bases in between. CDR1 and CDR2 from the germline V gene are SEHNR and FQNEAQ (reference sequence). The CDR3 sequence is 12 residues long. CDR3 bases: TGTGCCAGCAGGGGAATGAACACTGAAGCTTTCTTT. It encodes CASRGMNTEAFF.